A selection of T cell receptor beta chains follows, all from one sample in a study of T cells in Graves' hyperthyroidism and ophthalmopathy. TCRdb passed the multiplex PCR reads through MiXCR, listing each CDR3 protein once. In the table there are roughly 350,000 distinct CDR3 sequences, more than 11% of which are singletons. Material for sequencing was blood. The origin of the receptors is a woman aged 25 to 39 with Graves' hyperthyroidism. CDR3s include the opening cysteine and the closing phenylalanine or tryptophan. Fields, in order: J gene, D gene, CDR3 length, clone size, V gene, CDR3 DNA, CDR3 protein. The D gene is left open where the match is weak. For some rows the clone size is stated as once, few or many, or as a class when expanded; others skip it.

j_gene: TRBJ2-1; d_gene: TRBD2; len: 15; abundance: many; v_gene: TRBV7-6; CDR3nt: TGTGCCAGCACCGTCGGGACTAGCGGGCACAATGAGCAGTTCTTC; CDR3aa: CASTVGTSGHNEQFF
j_gene: TRBJ2-7; d_gene: .; len: 14; abundance: few; v_gene: TRBV5-1; CDR3nt: TGCGCCAGCAGCCGGGACTTTAGCTCCTACGAGCAGTACTTC; CDR3aa: CASSRDFSSYEQYF
j_gene: TRBJ2-7; d_gene: TRBD2; len: 15; abundance: few; v_gene: TRBV27; CDR3nt: TGTGCCAGCAGTCAGATCAGTAGCGGGATAGTAGAGCAGTACTTC; CDR3aa: CASSQISSGIVEQYF
j_gene: TRBJ2-1; d_gene: .; len: 17; abundance: .; v_gene: TRBV7-2; CDR3nt: TGTGCCAGCAGCCCCCCCCACCCCATTCGCTCCTACAATGAGCAGTTCTTC; CDR3aa: CASSPPHPIRSYNEQFF
j_gene: TRBJ1-5; d_gene: TRBD1; len: 15; abundance: many; v_gene: TRBV27; CDR3nt: TGTGCCAGCGCCACCGGGACAGGGGCCAATCAGCCCCAGCATTTT; CDR3aa: CASATGTGANQPQHF
j_gene: TRBJ2-1; d_gene: TRBD2; len: 16; abundance: .; v_gene: TRBV9; CDR3nt: TGTGCCAGCAGCGTAGAGGGGACTAGCGGGGGCAATGAGCAGTTCTTC; CDR3aa: CASSVEGTSGGNEQFF
j_gene: TRBJ2-7; d_gene: .; len: 13; abundance: .; v_gene: TRBV19; CDR3nt: TGTGCCAGTAGTAGTTGGGGGAACCACGAGCAGTACTTC; CDR3aa: CASSSWGNHEQYF
j_gene: TRBJ2-7; d_gene: .; len: 14; abundance: many; v_gene: TRBV27; CDR3nt: TGTGCCAGCAGTTTAGGGACGGCTCTCTACGAGCAGTACTTC; CDR3aa: CASSLGTALYEQYF
j_gene: TRBJ2-2; d_gene: .; len: 20; abundance: many; v_gene: TRBV2; CDR3nt: TGTGCCAGCAGTGAATTCGGGAGGGGGCTGAGACTTTCGGGCACCGGGGAGCTGTTTTTT; CDR3aa: CASSEFGRGLRLSGTGELFF
j_gene: TRBJ2-7; d_gene: .; len: 14; abundance: few; v_gene: TRBV28; CDR3nt: TGTGCCAGCAGTTTATTGCAGAAAGGGCACGAGCAGTACTTC; CDR3aa: CASSLLQKGHEQYF
j_gene: TRBJ1-1; d_gene: TRBD1; len: 15; abundance: few; v_gene: TRBV30; CDR3nt: TGTGCCTGGAGTGTACGGCCCAGGGGGCGGACTGAAGCTTTCTTT; CDR3aa: CAWSVRPRGRTEAFF
j_gene: TRBJ2-7; d_gene: .; len: 13; abundance: many; v_gene: TRBV28; CDR3nt: TGTGCCAGCAGTACGGCCGGTACCTACGAGCAGTACTTC; CDR3aa: CASSTAGTYEQYF
j_gene: TRBJ1-2; d_gene: .; len: 13; abundance: .; v_gene: TRBV25-1; CDR3nt: TGTGCCAGCAGTGAATTCCGGGGCTATGGCTACACCTTC; CDR3aa: CASSEFRGYGYTF
j_gene: TRBJ1-2; d_gene: .; len: 18; abundance: .; v_gene: TRBV6-1; CDR3nt: TGTGCCAGCAGTTTTCCCCCGAATGAGGATGGGGGACGCTATGGCTACACCTTC; CDR3aa: CASSFPPNEDGGRYGYTF
j_gene: TRBJ2-7; d_gene: .; len: 14; abundance: many; v_gene: TRBV28; CDR3nt: TGTGCCAGCACCCGGGACATCACAATTCCCGAGCAGTACTTC; CDR3aa: CASTRDITIPEQYF
j_gene: TRBJ2-6; d_gene: .; len: 15; abundance: .; v_gene: TRBV20-1; CDR3nt: TGCAGTGCTAGGTTTGTGGGCTCTGGGGCCAACGTCCTGACTTTC; CDR3aa: CSARFVGSGANVLTF
j_gene: TRBJ1-1; d_gene: .; len: 12; abundance: .; v_gene: TRBV30; CDR3nt: TGTGCCTGGAGATTCCGGGGAACTGAAGCTTTCTTT; CDR3aa: CAWRFRGTEAFF
j_gene: TRBJ2-3; d_gene: TRBD2; len: 17; abundance: .; v_gene: TRBV6-2/TRBV6-3; CDR3nt: TGTGCCAGCAGTTACCCCACTACTAGCGGACCCACAGATACGCAGTATTTT; CDR3aa: CASSYPTTSGPTDTQYF
j_gene: TRBJ1-6; d_gene: .; len: 15; abundance: .; v_gene: TRBV15; CDR3nt: TGTGCCACCAGCAGAGTGGATTTAAATAATTCACCCCTCCACTTT; CDR3aa: CATSRVDLNNSPLHF